This passage covers 24 T cell receptor beta chains from one sample sequenced in a study of cytomegalovirus exposure and HLA in healthy donors. Data came from immunoSEQ multiplex PCR; TCRdb stores just in-frame clones and leaves some out. The table shows about 120,000 clones, with roughly 90% occurring only once. Specimen: PBMCs. These TCRs come from a woman aged 18-29 years in good health and CMV-seropositive.

The chain couples TRBV7-2 to TRBJ2-7; D possibly corresponds to TRBD1 (5 bases). V was shortened by 3 bases and J by 6 bases, with 15 bases between the two germline ends. The CDR3 is 14 amino acids. Germline assignment: CDR1 SGHTA and CDR2 FQGNSA. The CDR3 sequence: CASSFGAGIFEQYF. In DNA form, the CDR3 reads TGTGCCAGCAGCTTTGGGGCAGGGATCTTCGAGCAGTACTTC.

V gene TRBV11-3 combines with J gene TRBJ1-5, with 8 bases aligning to TRBD1. This CDR3 has 15 residues. The germline CDR1 and CDR2 sequences are SGHNT and YENEEA. V lost 2 bases, J lost 3 bases, and 3 bases stayed unmatched. The CDR3 sequence: CASSLSGQDNQPQHF. The CDR3 DNA is TGTGCCAGCAGCTTATCGGGACAGGACAATCAGCCCCAGCATTTT.

The chain has TRBV4-1 and TRBJ1-3; perhaps TRBD1 as D (5 bases). Germline CDR1 is MGHRA and CDR2 is YSYEKL. This CDR3 region has 16 residues. Deletions cut 0 bases from V and 4 bases from J, with 13 bases between. The CDR3 nucleotides are TGCGCCAGCAGCCAAGAACCCCGGGGGGGAGGAAACACCATATATTTT. Its protein product is CASSQEPRGGGNTIYF.

The chain joins TRBV2 to TRBJ2-1, with 11 positions matching TRBD2. CDR1 is SNHLY and CDR2 is FYNNEI in the germline V gene. There are 14 residues in the CDR3. J was trimmed by 5 bases and V by 9 bases; bases with no gene match: 6. The CDR3 DNA sequence: TGTGCCAGATTTAGCGGGGGGGCAAACAATGAGCAGTTCTTC. Translation gives CARFSGGANNEQFF.

The rearrangement uses TRBV11-2 and TRBJ1-1; D not resolved. The CDR3 is made up of 11 amino acids. Trimming left V 1 base short and J 14 bases short, with 11 bases between. Germline lookup yields CDR1 SGHAT and CDR2 FQNNGV. CDR3 bases: TGTGCCAGCAGCTTAGGAGGGCTGGCCTTCTTT. This codes for CASSLGGLAFF.

This sequence joins TRBV7-8 and TRBJ1-1, with a tentative D call TRBD1 (5 bases). Germline CDR1 and CDR2: SGHVS and FQNEAQ. The length of the CDR3 is 13 residues. The V end was cut by 1 base, the J end by 4 bases, with 7 bases between. CDR3 sequence: CASSLGRVTEAFF. DNA of the CDR3: TGTGCCAGCAGCTTAGGCAGGGTCACTGAAGCTTTCTTT.

The chain carries TRBV5-3 and TRBJ1-1; the D is unclear. TRBV5-3 counts as an open reading frame of uncertain function. The CDR3 length is 15 residues. Between the trimmed V and J ends, which lost 4 bases and 0 bases, there was a span of 13 bases. CDR3 region: CARSPSGAMNTEAFF. The CDR3 DNA is TGTGCCAGAAGCCCATCGGGAGCGATGAACACTGAAGCTTTCTTT.

The chain is built from TRBV30 and TRBJ1-1, with D unclear. The CDR3 totals 13 residues. Germline V gene data show CDR1 as GTSNPN and CDR2 as SVGIG (reference sequence). Trimming removed 5 bases from V and 7 bases from J, with 17 bases in between. The CDR3 region is CAWERAYGGEAFF. DNA for the CDR3: TGTGCCTGGGAGAGGGCCTATGGTGGTGAAGCTTTCTTT.

This clone was observed a few times. The chain is built from TRBV4-1 and TRBJ1-1; TRBD1 is a possible D gene (5 bases). The CDR3 spans 15 residues. Trimming pared 0 bases from V and 3 bases from J, leaving 11 bases between. Germline lookup yields CDR1 MGHRA and CDR2 YSYEKL. CDR3 in DNA: TGCGCCAGCAGCCAAGATGGGGCGGCCTACACTGAAGCTTTCTTT. Protein sequence: CASSQDGAAYTEAFF.

CDR3: CASSRGEGGYGYTF. The DNA of the CDR3 is TGTGCCAGCAGCCGCGGGGAGGGAGGCTATGGCTACACCTTC. The V call is TRBV7-9, the J call TRBJ1-2; no firm D call. This CDR3 spans 14 amino acids. Trimming cost V 5 bases and J 4 bases, with 14 bases left between them. Per germline, CDR1 SEHNR and CDR2 FQNEAQ (reference sequence).

The chain links TRBV9 to TRBJ2-1; 7 positions match TRBD2. The CDR3 is made up of 16 amino acids. Per germline, CDR1 SGDLS and CDR2 YYNGEE. The junction had 12 bases not matched to a gene; V was cut back by 4 bases and J by 5 bases. The CDR3 DNA reads TGTGCCAGCAGCCCAGATCGGCGCGGGAGTAACAATGAGCAGTTCTTC. Translated: CASSPDRRGSNNEQFF.

This clone was recorded a few times. The chain carries TRBV14 and TRBJ2-7; D gene unclear. Between the trimmed V and J ends, which lost 2 bases and 4 bases, there was a span of 6 bases. CDR1 is SGHDN and CDR2 is FVKESK in the germline V gene. CDR3 length equals 12 residues. CDR3: CASSQSPYEQYF. In DNA, the CDR3 is TGTGCCAGCAGCCAATCCCCATACGAGCAGTACTTC.

The rearrangement joins TRBV11-3 to TRBJ2-2; 9 bases map to TRBD2. The CDR3 loop spans 16 amino acids. Germline CDR1 and CDR2: SGHNT and YENEEA. V gave up 4 bases and J gave up 7 bases; unmatched junction bases: 10. The CDR3 sequence is CASSYGGRANGGELFF. CDR3 sequence (DNA): TGTGCCAGCAGCTACGGCGGGAGGGCCAATGGCGGGGAGCTGTTTTTT.

V is TRBV7-6 and J is TRBJ1-1; 8 bases map to TRBD1. The V and J ends lost 3 bases and 0 bases, in that order; junction bases with no gene match: 6. Germline V CDR1 and CDR2: SGHVS, FNYEAQ. This CDR3 has 16 amino acids. This CDR3 reads CASSLRGGQVNTEAFF. CDR3 nucleotides: TGTGCCAGCAGCTTGCGAGGGGGACAGGTGAACACTGAAGCTTTCTTT.

The chain is built from TRBV4-1 and TRBJ1-5, with D possibly being TRBD1 (6 bases). Per germline, CDR1 MGHRA and CDR2 YSYEKL. This CDR3 spans 16 amino acids. The V and J ends lost 1 base and 7 bases respectively, with 17 bases between them. CDR3 sequence reads: CASSQASSGGGQPQHF. As DNA, the CDR3 is TGCGCCAGCAGCCAAGCGTCTTCGGGGGGCGGACAGCCCCAGCATTTT.

The chain has TRBV28 and TRBJ1-1; possible D gene TRBD1, 5 bases. With 9 bases removed from V and 7 bases from J, the gap between germline ends came to 9 bases. Germline V gives CDR1 MDHEN, CDR2 SYDVKM. The CDR3 covers 10 residues. The DNA of the CDR3 is TGTGCCAGTCAGGGAAATGAAGCTTTCTTT. Amino acids: CASQGNEAFF.

The V and J genes are TRBV5-4 and TRBJ2-1; 12 bases match TRBD2. The CDR3 is made up of 13 amino acids. CDR1 is SGHNT, CDR2 YYREEE, per germline (reference sequence). For the CDR3, the DNA is TGTGTCTCCGCTCGACTAGCGGGAGATGAGCAGTTCTTC. This gives the protein CVSARLAGDEQFF.

J is TRBJ2-5 and V is TRBV7-9, with D tentatively TRBD2 (6 bases). In germline, CDR1 is SEHNR, CDR2 FQNEAQ (reference sequence). V lost 5 bases, J lost 7 bases, and 14 bases lay in between. The CDR3 covers 13 residues. In nucleotides, the CDR3 is TGTGCCAGCAGCCTTAACTCCGGGGGGACCCAGTACTTC. As protein: CASSLNSGGTQYF.

J is TRBJ2-5 and V is TRBV11-3; 8 bases align to TRBD1. The CDR3 sequence is 16 residues long. CDR1 is SGHNT and CDR2 is YENEEA in the germline V gene. The V and J ends lost 1 base and 2 bases, in that order; junction bases with no gene match: 6. This CDR3 is CASSLGARTGQETQYF. In DNA, the CDR3 is TGTGCCAGCAGCTTAGGGGCCCGGACAGGGCAAGAGACCCAGTACTTC.

The chain links TRBV11-1 to TRBJ1-1; no definite D call. This CDR3 spans 13 amino acids. Germline CDR1 SGHAT, CDR2 FQDESV (reference sequence). The V and J ends lost 5 bases and 4 bases respectively, with 11 bases between them. DNA for the CDR3: TGTGCCAGCAGCCCGGCAGGCGTCACTGAAGCTTTCTTT. Translating gives CASSPAGVTEAFF.

The rearrangement uses TRBV9 and TRBJ2-3, with 11 bases aligning to TRBD2. V was pared by 4 bases and J by 4 bases, with 5 bases of the junction left unmatched. The V gene's germline CDR1 is SGDLS and CDR2 YYNGEE. The CDR3 sequence is 15 residues long. The CDR3 spells CASSFSGRAPDTQYF. Written as DNA, the CDR3 is TGTGCCAGCAGCTTTAGCGGGAGGGCCCCAGATACGCAGTATTTT.

The chain links TRBV18 to TRBJ2-3; a possible D gene is TRBD1 (6 bases). Germline-derived CDR1 and CDR2 are KGHSH and LQKENI. The CDR3 is 14 amino acids. V dropped 5 bases and J dropped 4 bases, with 13 bases sitting between them. CDR3 DNA: TGTGCCAGCTCATTCCAGGGGTCCCCAGATACGCAGTATTTT. Protein product: CASSFQGSPDTQYF.

This clone showed up just a few times. Here the CDR3 reads CASRSLTVDEQYF. The CDR3 DNA reads as TGCGCCAGCAGGTCCCTGACAGTAGACGAGCAGTACTTC. The chain uses TRBV5-1 and TRBJ2-7, with D maybe TRBD1 (5 bases). Trimming took 5 bases from V and 5 from J, leaving 14 bases between them. The CDR3 is 13 residues long. Germline V gene lookup returns CDR1 SGHRS and CDR2 YFSETQ.

Only one count was recorded for this clone. The J gene is TRBJ2-1, the V gene TRBV28, with D possibly matching TRBD1 (7 bases). Trimming took off 3 bases at V and 3 bases at J, with 15 bases between the two ends. The CDR3 length is 16 residues. CDR1 and CDR2 (germline): MDHEN, SYDVKM. CDR3 sequence (DNA): TGTGCCAGCAGTTTCTGGACAGGAGGGCTCTACAATGAGCAGTTCTTC. Its protein product is CASSFWTGGLYNEQFF.